Below are 4 T cell receptor beta chains sequenced from a single sample in a study of vaccination and CD4 T cells after COVID-19. The treatment is: roughly 10-day PBMC culture with coronavirus spike peptide pools or control peptides (ViraFEST assay). An Oncomine TCR Beta short-read assay was used to sequence the DNA from cultured CD4+ T cells. A single record per CDR3 protein comes from TCRdb applying MiXCR to the PCR reads. The sample lists about 20,000 distinct CDR3 sequences, roughly three fifths occurring once. These TCRs are of unknown antigen specificity. The sample consisted of CD4+ T cells from blood, cultured in vitro. Receptors were obtained from a human donor who had recovered from COVID-19.

This clonotype has just one count. The chain is built from TRBV27 and TRBJ2-7; 8 nucleotides match TRBD2. With 7 bases clipped from V and 4 bases from J, the junction kept 12 bases outside the gene matches. This CDR3 has 15 residues. Germline V gene sequence: CDR1 MNHEY, CDR2 SMNVEV (reference sequence). The CDR3 DNA sequence: TGTGCCAGCACCACAGCGGGAGAAGCGGGATACGAGCAGTACTTC. Its translation: CASTTAGEAGYEQYF.

The CDR3 bases are TGTGCCAGCAGCCCGCCCGGGGACACTGAAGCTTTCTTT. This gives the protein CASSPPGDTEAFF. The V gene is TRBV7-9, the J gene TRBJ1-1, with unresolved D. Germline V gene lookup returns CDR1 SEHNR and CDR2 FQNEAQ (reference sequence). Trimming pared 5 bases from V and 3 bases from J, leaving 10 bases between. The CDR3 has 13 amino acids.

This clonotype was counted a few times. J is TRBJ1-2 and V is TRBV6-1; 9 nucleotides match TRBD1. With 3 bases clipped from V and 8 bases from J, the junction kept 13 bases outside the gene matches. Germline loops: CDR1 MNHNS, CDR2 SASEGT. CDR3 length: 16 amino acids. CDR3 sequence reads: CASSDRDRVYLEGYTF. The CDR3 region has the DNA TGTGCCAGCAGTGATCGGGACAGGGTTTACTTGGAGGGCTACACCTTC.

This clonotype showed up just a few times. This chain connects TRBV21-1 to TRBJ1-5; the DNA was not used to check the table's D call, TRBD1. TRBV21-1 is given as a pseudogene. CDR3 length: 17 residues. CDR3 in amino acids: CASSNGTAVNSNQPQHF. The CDR3 DNA sequence: TGTGCCAGCAGCAACGGGACAGCAGTAAATAGCAATCAGCCCCAGCATTTT.